Reported below is one TCR beta chain. What antigen it recognizes has not been identified. The sample holds no much larger clone one base away, and base qualities are not on file. The data originate from a study of blood T cell repertoires in COVID-19 (dated by TCRdb to about 2020). For the wider study: Collaborator samples came from the United States, Italy and Spain and covered acute and convalescent phases of COVID-19. The prospective study material was composed of cDNA or gDNA derived from T cells, B-cell-depleted T cells, or PBMCs. Deeply sampled blood TCRbeta repertoires from subjects exposed to, actively infected with, or recovered from COVID-19 were included in the dataset. The repertoires were made available in a free public database intended to serve as a resource for research on the immune response to SARS-CoV-2. Samples were obtained from the ongoing ImmuneRACE study (first 160 participants) and from about 1,300 subjects provided by 6 global collaborators. The sample metadata nearly always contained a de-identified subject ID, COVID-19 status, age in years and sex. Where available, HLA class I and class II types were obtained from metadata supplied by the sample provider rather than from assay-based typing. General conclusions and limits of the study: Clinical and demographic metadata were provided uncurated, with the amount varying by source and participant.

TCRbeta CDR3 regions were amplified from genomic DNA using the immunoSEQ Assay, a bias-controlled multiplex PCR. The authors processed their data as follows. Within the assay, amplification of reference gene primers was used to estimate how many nucleated cells each sample contained. Sequence reads were collapsed and filtered to measure the absolute abundance of every unique TCRbeta CDR3 rearrangement. For each sample, productive Simpson clonality was calculated as the square root of Simpson's diversity index over productive rearrangements. TCRdb limited this immuneACCESS table to in-frame rearrangements with V and J called. A share of clones is missing; checked studies link under half to unresolved V genes, and the rest is unexplained. V and J calls and clone size are as listed in that table; D and trimming were resolved from the DNA. This sample gives more than 250,000 clones in total; approximately 82% of them show up just once. Over 4% of the sample goes to the ten largest clones.

Clipping removes 4 bases from V and 4 bases from J, with 12 as the unmatched junction base count. CDR1 and CDR2 are drawn from the germline V gene: SGHRS, YFSETQ. The CDR3, from cysteine to phenylalanine, totals 17 residues. The read is trimmed to its CDR3 DNA, 51 bases read in frame from base 1. In the prospective study, participants were about 18 to 100 years old, resided in about 25 geographic areas of the United States, and were enrolled through a virtual design. In the prospective study, cohorts were assigned on the basis of participant-reported clinical history obtained from a screening survey and a study questionnaire. Exposed participants were defined as having been in contact with someone with a PCR-confirmed or clinician-diagnosed COVID-19 case within 2 weeks of study entry. In the prospective study, whole blood, serum and a nasopharyngeal or oropharyngeal swab were collected from each participant by mobile phlebotomists. Participants in the prospective study had the option to provide additional blood draws and questionnaires over a roughly two-month period. Prospective study blood samples were shipped either frozen or at room temperature before DNA extraction.

Sequencing input: PBMCs or T cells enriched from blood (not recorded which). The V gene is TRBV5-1 and the J gene is TRBJ1-3, with TRBD1 matching 9 junction bases. This TCR came from a man aged 35 to 55 who had been exposed to COVID-19. CDR3 region: CASSRSPPGQGGNTIYF. The DNA sequence is given as TGCGCCAGCAGCCGTTCTCCGCCGGGACAGGGCGGAAACACCATATATTTT.